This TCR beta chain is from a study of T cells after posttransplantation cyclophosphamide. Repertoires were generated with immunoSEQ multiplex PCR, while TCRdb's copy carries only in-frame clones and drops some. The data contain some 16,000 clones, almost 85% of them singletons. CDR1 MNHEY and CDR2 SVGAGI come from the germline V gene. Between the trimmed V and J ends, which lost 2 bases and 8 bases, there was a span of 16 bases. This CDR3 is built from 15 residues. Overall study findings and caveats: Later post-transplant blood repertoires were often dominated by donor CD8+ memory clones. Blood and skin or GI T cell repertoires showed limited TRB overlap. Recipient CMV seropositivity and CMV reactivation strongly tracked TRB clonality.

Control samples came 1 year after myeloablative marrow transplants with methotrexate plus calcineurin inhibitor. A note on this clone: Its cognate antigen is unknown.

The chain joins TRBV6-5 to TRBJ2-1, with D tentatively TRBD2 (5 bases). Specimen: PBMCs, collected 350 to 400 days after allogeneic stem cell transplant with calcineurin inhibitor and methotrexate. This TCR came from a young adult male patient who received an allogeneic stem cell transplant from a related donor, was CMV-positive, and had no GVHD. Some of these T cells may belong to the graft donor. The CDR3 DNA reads TGTGCCAGCAGTTACCAAGGGAGTGATGAGTATGAGCAGTTCTTC. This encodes CASSYQGSDEYEQFF.